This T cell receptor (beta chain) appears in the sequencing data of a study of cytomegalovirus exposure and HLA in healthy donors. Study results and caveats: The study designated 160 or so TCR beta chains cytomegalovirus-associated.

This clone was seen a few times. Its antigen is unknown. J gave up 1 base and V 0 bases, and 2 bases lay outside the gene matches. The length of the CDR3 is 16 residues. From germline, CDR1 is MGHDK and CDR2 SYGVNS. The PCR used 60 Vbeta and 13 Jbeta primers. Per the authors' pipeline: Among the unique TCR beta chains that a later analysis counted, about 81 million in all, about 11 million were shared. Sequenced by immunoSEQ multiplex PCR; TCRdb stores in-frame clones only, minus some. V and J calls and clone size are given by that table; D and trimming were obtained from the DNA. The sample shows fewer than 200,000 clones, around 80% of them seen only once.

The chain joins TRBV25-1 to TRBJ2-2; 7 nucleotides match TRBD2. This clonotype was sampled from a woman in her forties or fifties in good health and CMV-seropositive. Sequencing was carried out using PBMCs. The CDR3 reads CASSEYTGGNTGELFF. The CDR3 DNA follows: TGTGCCAGCAGTGAATATACGGGAGGGAACACCGGGGAGCTGTTTTTT.